The rows below give T cell receptor beta chains drawn from one sample of a study of blood T cell repertoires in COVID-19. Sequencing used immunoSEQ multiplex PCR; TCRdb keeps in-frame clones, though not all of them. The table includes around 280,000 clones, roughly 86% detected once. The sample was peripheral blood. Receptors originate from a woman younger than 45 who had recovered from COVID-19. Both conserved end residues are part of each CDR3.

len: 15; v_gene: TRBV7-8; CDR3aa: CASSLVAGSTGELFF
len: 14; v_gene: TRBV9; CDR3aa: CASSWTSGPDTQYF
len: 13; v_gene: TRBV7-9; CDR3aa: CASSSQGDYEQYF
len: 14; v_gene: TRBV7-2; CDR3aa: CASSFSGDYYEQYF
len: 12; v_gene: TRBV7-9; CDR3aa: CASSRLANEQFF
len: 18; v_gene: TRBV7-2; CDR3aa: CASSKGLAGRQLPYEQYF
len: 17; v_gene: TRBV5-6; CDR3aa: CASSLGLGQPYQETQYF
len: 15; v_gene: TRBV28; CDR3aa: CASSGAGGPKETQYF
len: 13; v_gene: TRBV4-1; CDR3aa: CASRWTGSREAFF
len: 15; v_gene: TRBV3-1/TRBV3-2; CDR3aa: CASSRTTGRVGEQYF
len: 15; v_gene: TRBV6-1; CDR3aa: CASSDPGTGYAEAFF
len: 18; v_gene: TRBV7-8; CDR3aa: CASSSRQVMIYSNQPQHF
len: 13; v_gene: TRBV7-8; CDR3aa: CASSDLAPYEQYF
len: 16; v_gene: TRBV5-1; CDR3aa: CASSQGTLQNTGELFF
len: 15; v_gene: TRBV7-2; CDR3aa: CASSLGNPGQETQYF
len: 14; v_gene: TRBV7-2; CDR3aa: CASSLEQTLETQYF
len: 15; v_gene: TRBV2; CDR3aa: CASSAMRQNTGELFF
len: 14; v_gene: TRBV5-1; CDR3aa: CASSSSGGTYEQYF
len: 16; v_gene: TRBV5-1; CDR3aa: CASSSRTSGSYNEQFF
len: 15; v_gene: TRBV2; CDR3aa: CASSGTVNSNQPQHF
len: 14; v_gene: TRBV7-2; CDR3aa: CASRETRGTGTQYF
len: 17; v_gene: TRBV7-8; CDR3aa: CASSLSGSLGRTDTQYF
len: 13; v_gene: TRBV5-1; CDR3aa: CASSLGTGVSLFF
len: 14; v_gene: TRBV19; CDR3aa: CASSTGLSTDTQYF
len: 13; v_gene: TRBV30; CDR3aa: CAWSQGSNQPQHF
len: 15; v_gene: TRBV28; CDR3aa: CASSGGRIGNQPQHF
len: 14; v_gene: TRBV5-8; CDR3aa: CATDRGSGANVLTF
len: 16; v_gene: TRBV4-1; CDR3aa: CASSQTGRGLMNEQYF
len: 14; v_gene: TRBV3-1/TRBV3-2; CDR3aa: CASSPQEMNTEAFF
len: 15; v_gene: TRBV19; CDR3aa: CASAGTNSQNTEAFF
len: 16; v_gene: TRBV7-9; CDR3aa: CASSLGGQGANTEAFF
len: 15; v_gene: TRBV6-5; CDR3aa: CASSVAGETYNEQFF
len: 16; v_gene: TRBV19; CDR3aa: CASSYAGGPNTGELFF
len: 13; v_gene: TRBV5-1; CDR3aa: CASSLRQGGGYTF
len: 16; v_gene: TRBV7-2; CDR3aa: CASSSMDRVYNSPLHF
len: 14; v_gene: TRBV5-4; CDR3aa: CASSDQGSDEKLFF
len: 12; v_gene: TRBV4-1; CDR3aa: CASSGLQETQYF
len: 18; v_gene: TRBV3-1/TRBV3-2; CDR3aa: CASTSKMYFSGTSYEQYF
len: 14; v_gene: TRBV28; CDR3aa: CASSLDRGSQPQHF
len: 13; v_gene: TRBV29-1; CDR3aa: CSVYVQDRHGYTF
len: 13; v_gene: TRBV18; CDR3aa: CASSGDISYEQYF
len: 15; v_gene: TRBV6-1; CDR3aa: CASSHLRGAGDTQYF
len: 14; v_gene: TRBV7-8; CDR3aa: CASTEAREDETQYF
len: 15; v_gene: TRBV2; CDR3aa: CASSADRSSYNEQFF
len: 16; v_gene: TRBV9; CDR3aa: CASSVAQGVNTGELFF
len: 15; v_gene: TRBV10-1; CDR3aa: CASSSRRAGDYEQFF
len: 12; v_gene: TRBV29-1; CDR3aa: CSVGGPTYEQYF
len: 14; v_gene: TRBV5-1; CDR3aa: CASSVTGATYEQYF
len: 14; v_gene: TRBV5-1; CDR3aa: CASRDTGGEEKLFF
len: 13; v_gene: TRBV7-2; CDR3aa: CASSLSLRRSVFF
len: 13; v_gene: TRBV7-2; CDR3aa: CASSLGGGTEAFF